These 30 T cell receptor beta chains originate from one sample sequenced in a study of T cell changes during pregnancy in multiple sclerosis. Libraries were prepared by immunoSEQ multiplex PCR; TCRdb keeps only in-frame clonotypes and omits some of them. The data contain over 90,000 clones, 92% of them singletons. The specimen comprised peripheral blood, sampled after pregnancy. These receptors originate from a female donor with multiple sclerosis, enrolled in a pregnancy study.

CDR3 in amino acids: CASSPGPRQGWADTQYF. In DNA form, the CDR3 reads TGCGCCAGCAGCCCAGGTCCCCGACAGGGGTGGGCAGATACGCAGTATTTT. This chain uses TRBV5-1 with TRBJ2-3; 8 bases are a match to TRBD1. CDR3 length: 17 residues. Germline V lookup: CDR1 SGHRS, CDR2 YFSETQ. Unmatched junction bases numbered 14, after V lost 4 bases and J lost 4 bases.

V gene TRBV5-1 combines with J gene TRBJ2-2; 7 nucleotides agree with TRBD2. The CDR3 consists of 13 residues. CDR1 and CDR2 (germline): SGHRS, YFSETQ. J was trimmed by 9 bases and V by 2 bases; bases with no gene match: 4. The CDR3 here is CASSFTSDRELFF. CDR3 bases: TGCGCCAGCAGCTTCACTAGCGACAGGGAGCTGTTTTTT.

The chain uses TRBV4-1 and TRBJ1-1; 7 nucleotides align to TRBD1. V shed 2 bases, J shed 1 base, and the junction held 1 base outside the gene matches. Germline values: CDR1 MGHRA, CDR2 YSYEKL. The CDR3 length is 14 residues. The DNA of the CDR3 is TGCGCCAGCAGCCAAACAGGGGCGAACACTGAAGCTTTCTTT. Its translation is CASSQTGANTEAFF.

Here the CDR3 DNA reads TGTGCCAGCAGCTTAAGGACAGGGGGGACGGTTACTGGCTACACCTTC. This codes for CASSLRTGGTVTGYTF. The chain recombines TRBV7-3 with TRBJ1-2, with 10 bases matching TRBD1. This CDR3 is 16 amino acids long. In germline, CDR1 is SGHTA, CDR2 FQGTGA. The V gene end was trimmed by 1 base and the J gene end by 7 bases; junction bases not matched to a gene: 9.

The chain uses TRBV23-1 and TRBJ2-7; 12 nucleotides agree with TRBD2. TRBV23-1 is an ORF; its function is uncertain. This CDR3 comprises 22 residues. V was pared by 4 bases and J by 1 base, with 23 bases of the junction left unmatched. The CDR3 DNA is TGCGCCAGCAGTCTGGCCTCAAGGCGGACTTCTAGCGGGGGGGAAAATTCCTACGAGCAGTACTTC. Translation: CASSLASRRTSSGGENSYEQYF.

The V gene is TRBV7-2, the J gene TRBJ2-2; 8 bases line up with TRBD2. The V gene end was trimmed by 8 bases and the J gene end by 5 bases; junction bases not matched to a gene: 7. Germline V gene sequence: CDR1 SGHTA, CDR2 FQGNSA. The CDR3 consists of 14 residues. Written as DNA, the CDR3 is TGTGCCAGCCCTCCCGGGGGGGTGACCGGGGAGCTGTTTTTT. This sequence encodes CASPPGGVTGELFF.

The chain recombines TRBV28 with TRBJ1-5; D may be TRBD1 (5 bases). The CDR3 sequence is 15 residues long. From germline, CDR1 is MDHEN and CDR2 SYDVKM. V lost 2 bases, J lost 6 bases, and 14 bases lay in between. CDR3: CASSLRQAGRQPQHF. The CDR3, as DNA: TGTGCCAGCAGTTTACGCCAGGCGGGACGTCAGCCCCAGCATTTT.

The J gene is TRBJ2-5, the V gene TRBV30, with 15 positions matching TRBD2. Trimming at V came to 2 bases and at J to 2 bases, leaving 6 bases not matched to a gene. CDR1 and CDR2 from the germline V gene are GTSNPN and SVGIG (reference sequence). The CDR3 runs 17 residues. The CDR3 here is CAWSPGLAGGPQETQYF. The CDR3 DNA is TGTGCCTGGAGTCCGGGACTAGCGGGAGGACCACAAGAGACCCAGTACTTC.

This clone was seen more than once but under ten times. The gene calls are TRBV14 and TRBJ1-4; D not certain. Between the trimmed V and J ends, which lost 4 bases and 3 bases, there was a span of 12 bases. This CDR3 is 15 amino acids long. Germline V gives CDR1 SGHDN, CDR2 FVKESK. The CDR3 loop is CASSPRLGSNEKLFF. In DNA form, the CDR3 reads TGTGCCAGCAGCCCCCGACTGGGTTCTAATGAAAAACTGTTTTTT.

This clone showed up just once. The gene calls are TRBV7-9 and TRBJ1-5; D is uncertain. The germline CDR1 and CDR2 sequences are SEHNR and FQNEAQ (reference sequence). The CDR3 loop spans 12 amino acids. The V gene lost 5 bases and the J gene lost 4 bases, with 6 bases spanning the gap. CDR3 sequence (DNA): TGTGCCAGCAGCCCACTGAATCAGCCCCAGCATTTT. Translating gives CASSPLNQPQHF.

V usage is TRBV9 and J usage is TRBJ2-1; 8 bases align to TRBD1. V shed 2 bases and J 3 bases; nucleotides not matched to a gene: 10. The CDR3 spans 17 residues. Per the germline V gene, CDR1 is SGDLS and CDR2 is YYNGEE. The CDR3 nucleotides are TGTGCCAGCAGCGTGACGGGGTCAGGACAGGGCTACAATGAGCAGTTCTTC. Translating gives CASSVTGSGQGYNEQFF.

J is TRBJ2-3 and V is TRBV18, with D possibly TRBD2 on 6 matching bases. CDR1 and CDR2 from the germline V gene are KGHSH and LQKENI. The V end lost 4 bases, the J end lost 2 bases, and 10 bases lay between the germline ends. The CDR3 is 14 residues long. CDR3 protein: CASSQTRVTDTQYF. The CDR3 DNA reads as TGTGCCAGCTCACAGACTAGAGTCACAGATACGCAGTATTTT.

The genes are TRBV18 and TRBJ2-2; the D gene is possibly TRBD1 (6 bases). This CDR3 has 16 amino acids. Germline V lookup: CDR1 KGHSH, CDR2 LQKENI. Between the trimmed V and J ends, which lost 4 bases and 0 bases, there was a span of 12 bases. Here the CDR3 DNA reads TGTGCCAGCTCACTGGGACATTTCGCGAACACCGGGGAGCTGTTTTTT. Translated, it gives CASSLGHFANTGELFF.

The gene calls are TRBV10-3 and TRBJ2-1; TRBD2 agrees at 7 bases. The V and J ends lost 2 bases and 7 bases, in that order; junction bases with no gene match: 8. CDR3 length: 15 amino acids. Germline V gives CDR1 ENHRY, CDR2 SYGVKD. The CDR3: CAISETKTSRNEQFF. The CDR3 DNA reads TGTGCCATCAGTGAGACAAAGACTAGCAGAAATGAGCAGTTCTTC.

This chain connects TRBV7-8 to TRBJ2-1; 7 bases match TRBD2. The J segment lost 7 bases and the V segment lost 2 bases, leaving 17 bases of the junction unmatched. The CDR3 spans 18 residues. CDR1 SGHVS and CDR2 FQNEAQ come from the germline V gene. Here the CDR3 DNA reads TGTGCCAGCAGCTTACCCCGGATTGGGCGGGAGAAAGGAAATGAGCAGTTCTTC. It encodes CASSLPRIGREKGNEQFF. Full variable domain (missing parts from reference TRBV7-8 and TRBJ2-1): GAGVSQSPRYKVAKRGQDVALRCDPISGHVSLFWYQQALGQGPEFLTYFQNEAQLDKSGLPSDRFFAERPEGSVSTLKIQRTQQEDSAVYLCASSLPRIGREKGNEQFFGPGTRLTVL.

The chain links TRBV6-5 to TRBJ2-7; TRBD2 is a possible D gene (6 bases). V was pared by 10 bases and J by 1 base, with 14 bases between. There are 13 residues in the CDR3. Germline V gives CDR1 MNHEY, CDR2 SVGAGI. DNA for the CDR3: TGTGCCACCTCTGAGGAGGGATCCTACGAGCAGTACTTC. As protein: CATSEEGSYEQYF.

The chain couples TRBV6-5 to TRBJ1-1; possibly TRBD1 for D (6 bases). This CDR3 region has 13 residues. Germline V lookup: CDR1 MNHEY, CDR2 SVGAGI. The ends were cut back, 6 bases at V and 1 base at J, with 9 bases in the middle. Written as DNA, the CDR3 is TGTGCCAGCAGCATGGGACAGAACACTGAAGCTTTCTTT. This encodes CASSMGQNTEAFF.

The genes are TRBV5-5 and TRBJ1-6; 10 positions agree with TRBD1. Looked up from germline, CDR1 is SGHKS and CDR2 is YYEKEE (reference sequence). The length of the CDR3 is 15 residues. The V gene end was trimmed by 4 bases and the J gene end by 9 bases; junction bases not matched to a gene: 7. CDR3 nucleotides: TGTGCCAGCAGCGTGGGACAGGGGTTCCGTTCACCCCTCCACTTT. Its protein product is CASSVGQGFRSPLHF.

The chain couples TRBV30 to TRBJ2-2; 13 bases are shared with TRBD2. This CDR3 is 17 amino acids long. The junction had 5 bases not matched to a gene; V was cut back by 0 bases and J by 4 bases. Germline V lookup: CDR1 GTSNPN, CDR2 SVGIG (reference sequence). The CDR3, as DNA: TGTGCCTGGAGTGTAACTAGCGGGAGGGTTCGCACCGGGGAGCTGTTTTTT. Translated, it gives CAWSVTSGRVRTGELFF.

This chain connects TRBV5-4 to TRBJ2-5; 12 bases match TRBD2. CDR3 length: 14 amino acids. Germline assignment: CDR1 SGHNT and CDR2 YYREEE (reference sequence). Trimming cost V 3 bases and J 4 bases; bases outside gene matches: 1. The CDR3 loop is CASSSGLAGETQYF. CDR3 coding DNA: TGTGCCAGCAGCTCGGGACTAGCGGGAGAGACCCAGTACTTC.

The V gene is TRBV11-2, the J gene TRBJ2-7; possible D gene TRBD2, 6 bases. Germline V lookup: CDR1 SGHAT, CDR2 FQNNGV. The V end lost 5 bases, the J end lost 2 bases, and 19 bases lay between the germline ends. The CDR3 is 16 residues long. The CDR3 nucleotides read TGTGCCAGCAGCCTTGACGGGGGAAGAATGGCCTACGAGCAGTACTTC. It yields the protein CASSLDGGRMAYEQYF.

The chain is built from TRBV5-4 and TRBJ2-1, with 8 bases identical to TRBD2. The germline V gene has CDR1 SGHNT and CDR2 YYREEE (reference sequence). V shed 10 bases, J shed 8 bases, and the junction held 8 bases outside the gene matches. The CDR3 length is 12 residues. The CDR3 loop reads CAGARGGDEQFF. CDR3 nucleotides: TGTGCCGGGGCCCGGGGGGGTGATGAGCAGTTCTTC.

This rearrangement joins TRBV30 to TRBJ2-5, with D perhaps TRBD2 (6 bases). Trimming left V 4 bases short and J 4 bases short, with 16 bases between. CDR1 GTSNPN and CDR2 SVGIG come from the germline V gene (reference sequence). This CDR3 is 14 amino acids long. CDR3 sequence reads: CAWTLTLGGETQYF. The CDR3, as DNA: TGTGCCTGGACCCTGACGCTGGGGGGAGAGACCCAGTACTTC.

DNA of the CDR3: TGCGCCAGCAGCTTGGATGTGGGGAGGTACGAGCAGTACTTC. Its translation is CASSLDVGRYEQYF. V is TRBV5-1 and J is TRBJ2-7; TRBD2 is a possible D gene (6 bases). Trimming shortened V by 0 bases and J by 4 bases, and 11 bases separated the two germline ends. Germline lookup yields CDR1 SGHRS and CDR2 YFSETQ. This CDR3 contains 14 residues.

The V call is TRBV7-3, the J call TRBJ1-2; D perhaps matches TRBD1 (5 bases). The CDR3 runs to 13 residues. Germline lookup yields CDR1 SGHTA and CDR2 FQGTGA. With 2 bases removed from V and 8 bases from J, the gap between germline ends came to 12 bases. As DNA, the CDR3 is TGTGCCAGCAGCTTATCCAGGGATAGCGGCTACACCTTC. This gives the protein CASSLSRDSGYTF.

This sequence joins TRBV7-8 and TRBJ2-3; 8 positions agree with TRBD1. CDR3 length: 15 residues. Germline V gene lookup returns CDR1 SGHVS and CDR2 FQNEAQ. Losses at the gene ends were 7 bases for V and 3 bases for J; bases not matched to a gene: 9. The CDR3: CASIQTGAGTDTQYF. CDR3 bases: TGTGCCAGCATCCAGACAGGGGCGGGGACAGATACGCAGTATTTT.

This chain uses TRBV29-1 with TRBJ2-1; 8 bases agree with TRBD2. CDR1 and CDR2 (germline): SQVTM, ANQGSEA. The CDR3 has 15 amino acids. V lost 5 bases, J lost 4 bases, and 10 bases stayed unmatched. The chain's CDR3 is CSVSLLAGVYNEQFF. In DNA, the CDR3 is TGCAGCGTTTCCCTCCTAGCGGGCGTTTACAATGAGCAGTTCTTC.

The V call is TRBV7-3, the J call TRBJ2-6; TRBD2 is a possible D gene (6 bases). CDR1 and CDR2 from the germline V gene are SGHTA and FQGTGA. Trimming took off 4 bases at V and 0 bases at J, with 10 bases between the two ends. This CDR3 is built from 16 residues. The CDR3 coding sequence is TGTGCCAGCAGCTCAACCGGGGGCTCTGGGGCCAACGTCCTGACTTTC. Encoded protein: CASSSTGGSGANVLTF. Combining the CDR3 with reference TRBV7-3 and TRBJ2-6 gives the whole variable domain GAGVSQTPSNKVTEKGKYVELRCDPISGHTALYWYRQSLGQGPEFLIYFQGTGAADDSGLPNDRFFAVRPEGSVSTLKIQRTERGDSAVYLCASSSTGGSGANVLTFGAGSRLTVL.

V is TRBV7-2 and J is TRBJ1-2; D remains unclear. Germline assignment: CDR1 SGHTA and CDR2 FQGNSA. This CDR3 region has 12 residues. V was pared by 2 bases and J by 4 bases, with 5 bases between. The CDR3, as DNA: TGTGCCAGCAGCTTACCGGTCTATGGCTACACCTTC. Protein sequence: CASSLPVYGYTF.

The V gene is TRBV9, the J gene TRBJ1-2, with 7 bases matching TRBD1. V shed 2 bases and J 5 bases; nucleotides not matched to a gene: 6. CDR3 size: 14 residues. Germline CDR1 SGDLS, CDR2 YYNGEE. The CDR3: CASSVDREEYGYTF. In DNA, the CDR3 is TGTGCCAGCAGCGTTGACAGGGAGGAATATGGCTACACCTTC.